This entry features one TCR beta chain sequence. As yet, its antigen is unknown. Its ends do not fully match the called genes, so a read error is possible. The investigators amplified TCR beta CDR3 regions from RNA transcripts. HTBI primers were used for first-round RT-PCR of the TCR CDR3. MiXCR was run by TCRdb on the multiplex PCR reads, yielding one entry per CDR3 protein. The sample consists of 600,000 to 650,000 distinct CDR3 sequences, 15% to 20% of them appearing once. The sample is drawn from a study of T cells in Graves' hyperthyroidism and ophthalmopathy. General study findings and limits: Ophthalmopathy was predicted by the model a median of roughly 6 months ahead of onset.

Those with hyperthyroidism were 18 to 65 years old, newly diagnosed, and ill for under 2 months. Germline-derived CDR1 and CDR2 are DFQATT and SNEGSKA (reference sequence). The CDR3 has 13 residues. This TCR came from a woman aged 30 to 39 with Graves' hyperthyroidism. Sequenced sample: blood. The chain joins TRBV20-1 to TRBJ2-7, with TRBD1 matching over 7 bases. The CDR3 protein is CNASQGRLDEQYF. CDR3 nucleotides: TGCAATGCTTCACAGGGGCGCCTCGACGAGCAGTACTTC.